This paragraph reports one TCR beta chain. Its antigen is unidentified. The data were taken from a study of cytomegalovirus exposure and HLA in healthy donors. Study-level findings and limits: The authors enumerated 150 to 200 TCR beta chains as linked to cytomegalovirus.

The germline CDR1 and CDR2 sequences are SGDLS and YYNGEE. V dropped 7 bases and J dropped 3 bases, with 23 bases sitting between them. The CDR3 is 16 amino acids. This PCR relied on a set of 60 Vbeta primers and 13 Jbeta primers. The protocol was immunoSEQ multiplex PCR, while the TCRdb copy is restricted to in-frame clones and leaves out a portion. The sample records 59,000 or so clones, about 69% being singletons. The sequence was obtained from a man aged 25 to 45 in good health and CMV-seropositive. This chain connects TRBV9 to TRBJ2-7; D gene unclear. Input material: PBMCs. Here the CDR3 DNA reads TGTGCCAGCCCACCCCCCCCGACACTCCGATACTACGAGCAGTACTTC. It encodes CASPPPPTLRYYEQYF.